This is a list of T cell receptor beta chains from one sample in a study of blood T cell repertoires in COVID-19. Assay: immunoSEQ multiplex PCR; the TCRdb copy retains only in-frame clones and omits some. The data hold about 150,000 clones, with roughly 88% observed a single time. The sequenced sample was peripheral blood. The receptors were sampled from a woman aged 45-59 years with acute or convalescent COVID-19. Both conserved end residues are part of each CDR3. The listing skips clone size in some rows; elsewhere it reads once, few, many or a size class.

J gene	CDR3 length	clone size	V gene	CDR3 protein
TRBJ2-7	12	NA	TRBV5-6	CASSSGDREQYF
TRBJ2-3	16	NA	TRBV19	CASSIELGGGADTQYF
TRBJ1-2	15	once	TRBV19	CASSIRGLNRAGYTF
TRBJ1-4	13	once	TRBV2	CASGGTDNEKLFF
TRBJ1-1	16	NA	TRBV29-1	CSVEDLPDRGATEAFF
TRBJ2-3	14	NA	TRBV10-1	CASSDNRDTDTQYF
TRBJ2-2	16	NA	TRBV6-2/TRBV6-3	CASSYGGTTNTGELFF
TRBJ2-3	16	NA	TRBV4-3	CASSQAGGQSTDTQYF
TRBJ1-4	17	NA	TRBV4-1	CASSQDPPGQGWEKLFF
TRBJ2-7	16	NA	TRBV7-2	CASSLDLSRASYEQYF